This TCR beta chain was retrieved from a study of cytomegalovirus exposure and HLA in healthy donors. Across the study: In an early release, HLA-typed donors contributed roughly 85 million unique TCR sequences. Among the 300 to 500 donors who were genotyped, approximately 84% fell in the genetic ancestry cluster that is associated with self-reported Caucasian donors.

PCR involved 60 Vbeta and 13 Jbeta primers. Generated by immunoSEQ multiplex PCR, the TCRdb table keeps only in-frame clones and is missing some. The data contain roughly 180,000 clones, 85% of them singletons. Overall study results and limits: Rare sequences made up most TCRs, while some public TCRs were found in many donors.

About this clone itself: What it recognizes is unknown.

The germline gives CDR1 DFQATT, CDR2 SNEGSKA (reference sequence). The length of the CDR3 is 11 residues. The V and J ends lost 1 base and 9 bases respectively, with 9 bases between them. The rearrangement joins TRBV20-1 to TRBJ1-2; D is uncertain. Sequencing used PBMCs. This clonotype was sampled from a boy aged 2 to 10 in good health and CMV-seronegative. CDR3 protein: CSARVRDCYTF. The CDR3 nucleotides read TGCAGTGCTAGAGTACGGGATTGCTACACCTTC.